Below are 4 T cell receptor beta chains sequenced from a single sample in a study of regulatory T cells in long-lasting Graves disease. Both iRepertoire HTBI primers and Arm-PCR of CDR3 regions were used to build the TCR beta libraries. TCRdb analysed the multiplex PCR reads with MiXCR anew, one entry per CDR3 protein. The table lists some 410,000 distinct CDR3 sequences, about 16% of them singletons. The sample's time point: newly diagnosed GD, antithyroid drugs for less than 3 months. PBMCs were the source of the RNA used for TCR sequencing. These data were likewise used in another study, on T cells in Graves' hyperthyroidism and ophthalmopathy.

Specimen: peripheral blood mononuclear cells (PBMCs), collected at new diagnosis, from a patient treated with antithyroid drugs. These receptors all come from a woman under 40 with Graves disease.

This clonotype was observed many times. This rearrangement joins TRBV15 to TRBJ2-7; the match to TRBD2 covers 7 bases. The CDR3 sequence is 17 residues long. In germline, CDR1 is LNHNV, CDR2 YYDKDF (reference sequence). Trimming removed 3 bases from V and 2 bases from J; junction bases left unmatched: 13. For the CDR3, the DNA is TGTGCCACCAGCAGGGCCGCGGTGGGCGGGAGCGCCTACGAGCAGTACTTC. The encoded protein is CATSRAAVGGSAYEQYF. Combining the CDR3 with reference TRBV15 and TRBJ2-7 gives the whole variable domain DAMVIQNPRYQVTQFGKPVTLSCSQTLNHNVMYWYQQKSSQAPKLLFHYYDKDFNNEADTPDNFQSRRPNTSFCFLDIRSPGLGDTAMYLCATSRAAVGGSAYEQYFGPGTRLTVT.

With regard to this clonotype: A much bigger clone sits one base away, suggesting this may be a read error. This is likely a read error, given that the CDR3 carries no conserved phenylalanine or tryptophan at its end. The genes are TRBV11-2 and TRBJ2-3; TRBD2 aligns across 8 bases. The CDR3 sequence is 15 residues long. After removal of 6 bases from V and 4 bases from J, the junction contained 9 bases not matched to a gene. Germline V gene lookup returns CDR1 SGHAT and CDR2 FQNNGV. Here the CDR3 reads CASSFRTSIPDTQYL. The CDR3 DNA follows: TGTGCCAGCAGTTTCCGGACTAGCATCCCAGATACGCAGTATTTG.

The chain recombines TRBV5-1 with TRBJ2-7, with D possibly being TRBD1 (6 bases). V dropped 4 bases and J dropped 4 bases, with 12 bases sitting between them. The CDR3 sequence is 13 residues long. CDR1 SGHRS and CDR2 YFSETQ come from the germline V gene. This chain's CDR3 is CASSPDRIYEQYF. In DNA, the CDR3 is TGCGCCAGCAGCCCGGACAGAATTTACGAGCAGTACTTC. Full variable domain (rest looked up from reference TRBV5-1 and TRBJ2-7): KAGVTQTPRYLIKTRGQQVTLSCSPISGHRSVSWYQQTPGQGLQFLFEYFSETQRNKGNFPGRFSGRQFSNSRSEMNVSTLELGDSALYLCASSPDRIYEQYFGPGTRLTVT.

This clonotype was counted ten times or more. The genes are TRBV11-2 and TRBJ2-2; D ambiguous. The V and J ends lost 4 bases and 5 bases respectively, with 17 bases between them. The CDR3 length is 16 residues. CDR1 is SGHAT, CDR2 FQNNGV, per germline. CDR3 in amino acids: CASSSQSLSLTGELFF. In DNA form, the CDR3 reads TGTGCCAGCAGCTCGCAATCCCTCAGCTTGACCGGGGAGCTGTTTTTT. Full variable domain (rest looked up from reference TRBV11-2 and TRBJ2-2): EAGVAQSPRYKIIEKRQSVAFWCNPISGHATLYWYQQILGQGPKLLIQFQNNGVVDDSQLPKDRFSAERLKGVDSTLKIQPAKLEDSAVYLCASSSQSLSLTGELFFGEGSRLTVL.